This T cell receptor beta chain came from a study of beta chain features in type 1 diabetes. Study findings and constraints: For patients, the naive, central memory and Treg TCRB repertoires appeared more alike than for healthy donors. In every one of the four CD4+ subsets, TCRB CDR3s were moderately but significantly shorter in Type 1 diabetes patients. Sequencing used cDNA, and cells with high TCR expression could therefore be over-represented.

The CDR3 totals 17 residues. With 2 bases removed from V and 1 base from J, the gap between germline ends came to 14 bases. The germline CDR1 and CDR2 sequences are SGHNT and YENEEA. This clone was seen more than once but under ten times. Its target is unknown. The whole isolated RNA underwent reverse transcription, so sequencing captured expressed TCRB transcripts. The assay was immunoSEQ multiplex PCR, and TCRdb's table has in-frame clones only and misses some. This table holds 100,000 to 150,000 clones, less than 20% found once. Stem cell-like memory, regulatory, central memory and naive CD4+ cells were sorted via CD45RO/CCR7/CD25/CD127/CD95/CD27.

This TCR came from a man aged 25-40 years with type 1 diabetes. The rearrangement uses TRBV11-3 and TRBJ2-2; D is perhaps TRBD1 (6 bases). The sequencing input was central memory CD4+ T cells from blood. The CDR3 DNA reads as TGTGCCAGCAGCTTAAAAGTGGCAGGGGTGAACACCGGGGAGCTGTTTTTT. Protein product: CASSLKVAGVNTGELFF.